This T cell receptor beta chain is drawn from a study of blood T cell repertoires in COVID-19. At the level of the study: Acute and convalescent COVID-19 samples came from the United States, Italy and Spain. The cDNA or gDNA used as material had been derived from T cells, B-cell-depleted T cells, or PBMCs.

This clone was recorded only once. In the authors' methods: Estimation of nucleated cell counts relied on the amplification of reference gene primers. Produced via immunoSEQ multiplex PCR; TCRdb's table is partial and in-frame only. The V and J calls and clone size come from that table; D and trimming were worked out from the DNA. The sample includes around 97,000 clones, almost 85% of them seen just once. The germline V gene has CDR1 SGHRS and CDR2 YFSETQ. V was trimmed by 0 bases and J by 0 bases, leaving 10 bases between them. The CDR3 covers 17 residues. Sequencing was done on a sample of peripheral blood. The V call is TRBV5-1, the J call TRBJ1-6; D remains ambiguous. The clonotype comes from a man in his 70s with acute or convalescent COVID-19. CDR3 protein: CASSLGPASSYNSPLHF. The CDR3, as DNA: TGCGCCAGCAGCTTGGGTCCGGCTAGCTCCTATAATTCACCCCTCCACTTT.